This T cell receptor beta chain was sequenced in a study of blood T cell repertoires in COVID-19. Generated by immunoSEQ multiplex PCR, the TCRdb table keeps only in-frame clones and is missing some. This table has about 270,000 clones, around 93% appearing once. Those who participated ranged in age from roughly 18 to 95 years and resided in 24 US areas. Participants' own reports of clinical history determined their cohort assignment. In the 2 weeks before study entry, exposed participants met a COVID-19 case, which was PCR-confirmed or clinician-diagnosed. The CDR3 is 14 residues long. Germline V lookup: CDR1 MGHRA, CDR2 YSYEKL. V shed 0 bases and J 3 bases; nucleotides not matched to a gene: 1.

The sample comprised PBMCs or T cells enriched from blood (not recorded which). This sequence joins TRBV4-1 and TRBJ1-2, with 7 bases matching TRBD1. This sequence originates from a man aged 40-50 years who had been exposed to COVID-19. In nucleotides, the CDR3 is TGCGCCAGCAGCCAAGACAGGGGGGACTATGGCTACACCTTC. Amino acids: CASSQDRGDYGYTF.